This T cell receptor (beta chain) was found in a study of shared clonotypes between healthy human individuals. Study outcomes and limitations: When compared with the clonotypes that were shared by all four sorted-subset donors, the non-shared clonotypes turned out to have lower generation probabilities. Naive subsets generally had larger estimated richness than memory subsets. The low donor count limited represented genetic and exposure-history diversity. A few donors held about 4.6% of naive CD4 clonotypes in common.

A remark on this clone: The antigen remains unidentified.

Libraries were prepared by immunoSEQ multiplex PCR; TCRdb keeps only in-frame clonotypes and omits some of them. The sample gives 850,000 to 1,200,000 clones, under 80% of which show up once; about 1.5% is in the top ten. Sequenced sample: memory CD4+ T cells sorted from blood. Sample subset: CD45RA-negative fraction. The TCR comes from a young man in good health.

The CDR3 loop is CASSPSLGEQFF. Written as DNA, the CDR3 is TGTGCCAGCTCACCATCTCTGGGTGAGCAGTTCTTC. This rearrangement joins TRBV18 to TRBJ2-1; D call uncertain. Trimming stripped 2 bases from V and 9 bases from J, with 8 bases between. The germline CDR1 and CDR2 sequences are KGHSH and LQKENI. This CDR3 region has 12 residues.